These 4 T cell receptor beta chains originate from one sample sequenced in a study of blood T cell repertoires in COVID-19. Profiled with immunoSEQ multiplex PCR; TCRdb holds only in-frame clones, not every one. The table shows 55,000 to 75,000 clones, with over 85% occurring only once. The sample taken for sequencing was peripheral blood. Receptor source: a man aged 55 to 70 with acute or convalescent COVID-19.

This chain uses TRBV20-1 with TRBJ1-2, with D uncertain. V was trimmed by 0 bases and J by 7 bases, leaving 6 bases between them. The CDR3 length is 11 residues. CDR1 is DFQATT and CDR2 is SNEGSKA in the germline V gene (reference sequence). The CDR3 loop reads CSAREVAGYTF. The CDR3 DNA reads TGCAGTGCTAGAGAAGTGGCTGGCTACACCTTC.

V usage is TRBV7-3 and J usage is TRBJ1-2, with 9 bases lining up with TRBD1. CDR1 is SGHTA and CDR2 is FQGTGA in the germline V gene. V lost 0 bases to trimming and J lost 4 bases; unmatched junction nucleotides: 3. This CDR3 spans 15 amino acids. The CDR3 protein is CASSLTGTGLYGYTF. CDR3 coding DNA: TGTGCCAGCAGCTTAACCGGGACAGGGCTCTATGGCTACACCTTC.

The chain is built from TRBV19 and TRBJ2-1, with 7 bases lining up with TRBD1. CDR1 LNHDA and CDR2 SQIVND come from the germline V gene (reference sequence). The CDR3 length is 17 residues. V was clipped by 1 base and J by 0 bases; unmatched bases: 6. The CDR3 nucleotides read TGTGCCAGTAGTATAGCGACAGGGCGTAGCTCCTACAATGAGCAGTTCTTC. Protein product: CASSIATGRSSYNEQFF.

This clone has only one observation. V gene TRBV4-2 combines with J gene TRBJ2-1; D remains ambiguous. The germline CDR1 and CDR2 sequences are LGHNA and YNFKEQ. The CDR3 is 14 amino acids. The V end lost 4 bases, the J end lost 8 bases, and 15 bases lay between the germline ends. The CDR3 is CASSPTVGVDEQFF. CDR3 sequence (DNA): TGTGCCAGCAGCCCAACCGTAGGAGTCGATGAGCAGTTCTTC.